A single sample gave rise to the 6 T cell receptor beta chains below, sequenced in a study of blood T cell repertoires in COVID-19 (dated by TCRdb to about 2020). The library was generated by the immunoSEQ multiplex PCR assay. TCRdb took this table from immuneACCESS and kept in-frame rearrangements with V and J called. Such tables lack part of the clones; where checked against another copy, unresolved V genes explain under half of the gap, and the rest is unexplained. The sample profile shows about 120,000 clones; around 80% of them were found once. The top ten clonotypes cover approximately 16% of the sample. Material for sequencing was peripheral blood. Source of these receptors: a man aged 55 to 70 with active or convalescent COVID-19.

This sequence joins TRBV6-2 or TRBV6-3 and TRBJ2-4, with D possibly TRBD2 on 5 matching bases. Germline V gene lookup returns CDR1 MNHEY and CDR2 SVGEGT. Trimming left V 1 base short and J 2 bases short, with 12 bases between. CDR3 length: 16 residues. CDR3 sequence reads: CASSYFSGGTKNIQYF. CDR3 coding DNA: TGTGCCAGCAGTTACTTCAGTGGAGGAACCAAAAACATTCAGTACTTC.

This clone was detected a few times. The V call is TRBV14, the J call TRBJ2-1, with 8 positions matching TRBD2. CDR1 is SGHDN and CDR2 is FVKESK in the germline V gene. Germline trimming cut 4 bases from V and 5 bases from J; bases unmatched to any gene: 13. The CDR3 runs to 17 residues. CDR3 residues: CASSLSRLARGDNEQFF. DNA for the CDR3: TGTGCCAGCAGCCTATCGAGACTAGCGAGGGGGGACAATGAGCAGTTCTTC.

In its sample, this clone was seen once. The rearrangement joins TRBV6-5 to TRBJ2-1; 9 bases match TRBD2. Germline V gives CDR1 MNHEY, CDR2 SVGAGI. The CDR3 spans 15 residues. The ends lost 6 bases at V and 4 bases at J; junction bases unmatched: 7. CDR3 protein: CASSPRLAGYNEQFF. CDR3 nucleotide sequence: TGTGCCAGCAGCCCCCGGCTAGCGGGATACAATGAGCAGTTCTTC.

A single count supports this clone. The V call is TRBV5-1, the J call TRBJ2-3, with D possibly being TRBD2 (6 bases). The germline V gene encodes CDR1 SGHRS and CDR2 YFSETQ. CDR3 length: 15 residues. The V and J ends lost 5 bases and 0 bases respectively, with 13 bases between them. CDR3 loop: CASRLMGGSTDTQYF. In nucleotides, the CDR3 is TGCGCCAGCAGATTGATGGGGGGTAGCACAGATACGCAGTATTTT.

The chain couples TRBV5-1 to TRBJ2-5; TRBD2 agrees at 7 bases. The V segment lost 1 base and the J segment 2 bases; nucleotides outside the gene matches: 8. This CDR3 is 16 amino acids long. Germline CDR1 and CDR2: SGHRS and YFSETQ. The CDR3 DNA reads TGCGCCAGCAGCTTGTCTTATGGCGGGGGACAAGAGACCCAGTACTTC. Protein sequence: CASSLSYGGGQETQYF.

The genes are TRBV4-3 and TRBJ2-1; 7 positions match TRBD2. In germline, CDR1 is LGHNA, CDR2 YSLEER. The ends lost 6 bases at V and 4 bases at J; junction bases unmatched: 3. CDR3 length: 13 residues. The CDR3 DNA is TGCGCCAGCAGGCCTAGCGGTTACAATGAGCAGTTCTTC. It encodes CASRPSGYNEQFF.